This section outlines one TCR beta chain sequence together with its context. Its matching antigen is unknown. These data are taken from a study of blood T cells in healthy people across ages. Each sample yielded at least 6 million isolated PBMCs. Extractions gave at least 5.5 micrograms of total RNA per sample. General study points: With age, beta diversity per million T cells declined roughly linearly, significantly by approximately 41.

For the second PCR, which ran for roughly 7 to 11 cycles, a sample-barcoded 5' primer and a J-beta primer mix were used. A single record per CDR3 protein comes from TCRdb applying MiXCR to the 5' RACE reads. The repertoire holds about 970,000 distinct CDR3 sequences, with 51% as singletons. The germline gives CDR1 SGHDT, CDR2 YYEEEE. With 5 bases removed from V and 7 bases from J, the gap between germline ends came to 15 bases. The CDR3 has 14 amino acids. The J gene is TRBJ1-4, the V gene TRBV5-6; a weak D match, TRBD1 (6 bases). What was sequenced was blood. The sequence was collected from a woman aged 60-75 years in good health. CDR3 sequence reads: CASRATGWGEKLFF. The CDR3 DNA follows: TGTGCCAGCAGGGCAACAGGGTGGGGTGAAAAACTGTTTTTT.